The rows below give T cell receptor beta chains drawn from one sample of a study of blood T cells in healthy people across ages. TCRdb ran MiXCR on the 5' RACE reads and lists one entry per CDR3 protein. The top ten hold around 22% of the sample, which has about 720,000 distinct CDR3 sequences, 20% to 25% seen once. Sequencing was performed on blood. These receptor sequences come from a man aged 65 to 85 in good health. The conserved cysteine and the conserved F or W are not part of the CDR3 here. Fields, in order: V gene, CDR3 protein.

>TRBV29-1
SVVRVTDTQY
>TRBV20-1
SARSSSGRVRGEQF
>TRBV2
ASSEARVRRYEQY
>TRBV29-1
SVGEIGARGELF
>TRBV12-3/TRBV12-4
ASSPLSGSDGEQF
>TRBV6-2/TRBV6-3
ASSYSTVDQF
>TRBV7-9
ASSPVAGENTDTQY
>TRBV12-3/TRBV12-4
ASSLGGAEGGYT
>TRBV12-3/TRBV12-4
ASAFVRGTTDTQY
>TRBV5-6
ASSLSGVGIQY
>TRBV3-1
ACNSRGANEQF
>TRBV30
AWSDQSDTQY
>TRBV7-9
ASSLWGRVNEQF
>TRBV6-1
ASRWRGADNEQF
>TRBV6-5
ASSRTSGVRETQY
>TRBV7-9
ASSLDGTGAGYT
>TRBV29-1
SVRAANEKLF
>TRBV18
ASSRGPNYNEQF
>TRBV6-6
ASIEGLYRDTQY
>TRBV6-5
ASSPGWGRTEAF
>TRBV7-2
ASSITGTGVGSPLH
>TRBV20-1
SASGGGLYNEQF
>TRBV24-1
ATSVRVNTEAF
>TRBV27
ASRTSGGPLSYEQY
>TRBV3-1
ASSSSRDNYGYT
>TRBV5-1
ASSPGQNNEQF
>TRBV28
ASSPRGAVSGELF
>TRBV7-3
ASSLGPGGGGAGELF
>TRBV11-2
ASSSRDRHYNEQF
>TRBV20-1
SASTPGLAGPINTGELF
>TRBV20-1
SARKQGPRGGYT